The source of this T cell receptor (beta chain) is a study of beta chain features in type 1 diabetes. Investigators reverse transcribed all isolated RNA, so they sequenced expressed TCRB transcripts. The data were produced by immunoSEQ multiplex PCR, yet TCRdb's version contains in-frame clones alone and is incomplete. The data show 140,000 to 150,000 clones, 40% to 55% seen once. This clone has more than one count but fewer than ten. It was via CD45RO/CCR7/CD25/CD127/CD95/CD27 that CD4+ naive, central memory, regulatory and stem cell-like memory cells were sorted. This clonotype was obtained from a man between 18 and 35 years old in good health. The sequenced material came from Tregs from blood.

The CDR3 coding sequence is TGTGCCAGCAGCGTAGGAGTGCCCTATGGCTACACCTTC. Translation: CASSVGVPYGYTF. The chain couples TRBV9 to TRBJ1-2, with D hard to call. The CDR3 is 13 amino acids. The V gene's germline CDR1 is SGDLS and CDR2 YYNGEE. V lost 0 bases and J 4 bases, leaving 7 bases between the germline ends.